This T cell receptor (beta chain) came from a study of vaccination effects on CD4 cells after COVID-19. Within the ViraFEST assay, antigen-specific CD4+ T cells underwent expansion with viral peptide pools prior to sequencing. At the end of about 9 days of culture, CD4+ T cells were isolated. The participants, recipients of two vaccine doses, got either BNT162b2 or mRNA-1273. Of note for this clone: The antigen is not known.

TCRdb's copy holds only in-frame clones and misses some; the assay was immunoSEQ multiplex PCR. The sample lists some 29,000 clones; 74% were seen once. Looked up from germline, CDR1 is WNHNN and CDR2 is SYGVQD (reference sequence). V shed 5 bases, J shed 6 bases, and the junction held 10 bases outside the gene matches. The CDR3 consists of 16 residues. The sequences come from CD4+ T cells from PBMCs cultured with HCoV-OC43 spike peptides, collected after COVID-19 vaccination. Subset specified: HCoV-OC43 spike overlapping peptide pool stimulation. This TCR derives from a human donor who received a COVID-19 vaccine. The rearrangement links TRBV10-1 to TRBJ2-2; the match to TRBD1 covers 9 bases. CDR3 DNA sequence: TGCGCCAGCAGTACCAGGACAGGGGCTGAGGCCGGGGAGCTGTTTTTT. Its translation is CASSTRTGAEAGELFF.